The 8 T cell receptor beta chains below all came from one sample that was sequenced in a study of blood T cell repertoires in COVID-19. Assay used: immunoSEQ multiplex PCR; TCRdb lists only in-frame clones, some missing. The sample holds approximately 170,000 clones, roughly nine tenths seen once. Source material: peripheral blood. Receptors originate from a woman between 55 and 75 years old with COVID-19, enrolled during active disease.

The chain has TRBV7-2 and TRBJ2-6; 12 bases are a match to TRBD2. V trimming: 7 bases; J trimming: 3 bases; junction bases outside the gene matches: 7. The CDR3 has 17 residues. Germline CDR1 and CDR2: SGHTA and FQGNSA. Here the CDR3 DNA reads TGTGCCAGCACCGGCCTAGCGGGAGGGCTTGGGGCCAACGTCCTGACTTTC. Protein sequence: CASTGLAGGLGANVLTF.

The rearrangement joins TRBV6-5 to TRBJ2-1; a weak D match, TRBD2 (5 bases). The CDR3 is 12 amino acids. The V end was cut by 2 bases, the J end by 14 bases, with 13 bases between. CDR1 is MNHEY and CDR2 is SVGAGI in the germline V gene. For the CDR3, the DNA is TGTGCCAGCAGTTACGGAGGACTCGCGGAGTTCTTC. It translates to CASSYGGLAEFF.

This chain joins TRBV18 and TRBJ1-5; tentatively, D is TRBD1 (5 bases). The CDR3 contains 15 residues. The V gene lost 3 bases and the J gene lost 1 base, with 10 bases spanning the gap. Germline lookup yields CDR1 KGHSH and CDR2 LQKENI. The CDR3 loop is CASSPAQGSNQPQHF. The CDR3 DNA is TGTGCCAGCTCACCGGCCCAGGGAAGCAATCAGCCCCAGCATTTT.

This chain joins TRBV10-3 and TRBJ2-5; 13 bases are a match to TRBD2. The CDR3 contains 15 residues. The V gene's germline CDR1 is ENHRY and CDR2 SYGVKD. Trimming cost V 5 bases and J 5 bases; bases outside gene matches: 5. CDR3 DNA: TGTGCCATCAGTCAAACTAGCGGGAGGGGGGAGACCCAGTACTTC. Protein: CAISQTSGRGETQYF.

This chain joins TRBV5-1 and TRBJ2-4; perhaps TRBD2 as D (6 bases). The germline V gene encodes CDR1 SGHRS and CDR2 YFSETQ. V was shortened by 0 bases and J by 9 bases, with 10 bases between the two germline ends. The length of the CDR3 is 13 residues. CDR3 bases: TGCGCCAGCAGCTTGGCGGGAGAAGGCATTCAGTACTTC. Protein product: CASSLAGEGIQYF.

V gene TRBV24-1 combines with J gene TRBJ2-1; 8 bases are shared with TRBD1. Germline values: CDR1 KGHDR, CDR2 SFDVKD. With 4 bases clipped from V and 4 bases from J, the junction kept 2 bases outside the gene matches. CDR3 size: 14 residues. The CDR3 here is CATSEHRGYNEQFF. For the CDR3, the DNA is TGTGCCACCAGTGAGCACAGGGGGTACAATGAGCAGTTCTTC.

This chain links TRBV7-8 with TRBJ2-1, with 9 positions matching TRBD2. The CDR3 totals 15 residues. Germline V gene sequence: CDR1 SGHVS, CDR2 FQNEAQ. V was clipped by 3 bases and J by 4 bases; unmatched bases: 4. The CDR3 region has the DNA TGTGCCAGCAGCTTGCCCCTAGCGGGGTACAATGAGCAGTTCTTC. As protein: CASSLPLAGYNEQFF.

The rearrangement joins TRBV24-1 to TRBJ2-7; tentative D call: TRBD2 (6 bases). Germline V lookup: CDR1 KGHDR, CDR2 SFDVKD. The CDR3 consists of 16 residues. Trimming shortened V by 3 bases and J by 4 bases, and 18 bases separated the two germline ends. Written as DNA, the CDR3 is TGTGCCACCAGTGATAGAATCGGAGGGAGAACGTACGAGCAGTACTTC. It is translated as CATSDRIGGRTYEQYF.